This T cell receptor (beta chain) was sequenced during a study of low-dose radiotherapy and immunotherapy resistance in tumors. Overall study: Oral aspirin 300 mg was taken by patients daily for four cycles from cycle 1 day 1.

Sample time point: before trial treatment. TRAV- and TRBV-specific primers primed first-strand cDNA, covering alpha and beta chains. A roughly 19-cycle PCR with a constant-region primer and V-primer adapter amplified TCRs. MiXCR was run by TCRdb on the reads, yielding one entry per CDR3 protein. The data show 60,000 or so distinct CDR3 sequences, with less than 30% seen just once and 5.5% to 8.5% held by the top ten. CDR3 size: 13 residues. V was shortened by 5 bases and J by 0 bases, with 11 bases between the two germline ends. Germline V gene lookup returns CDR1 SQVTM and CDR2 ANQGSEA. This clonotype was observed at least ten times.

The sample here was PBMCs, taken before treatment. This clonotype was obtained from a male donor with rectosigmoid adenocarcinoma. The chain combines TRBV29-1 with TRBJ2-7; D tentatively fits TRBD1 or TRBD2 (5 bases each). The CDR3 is CSVSRESSYEQYF. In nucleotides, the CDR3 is TGCAGCGTTAGCAGGGAGAGCTCCTACGAGCAGTACTTC.